This TCR beta chain was sequenced during a study of T cells after yellow fever vaccination. Study-level findings and limits: Reappearance after the booster was observed for most primary-vaccination clones (roughly 95% CD4, just over 85% CD8). Though it reached lower strength, the secondary response hit its peak faster, day 5 versus 15. The CD4 compartment and the CD8 compartment contained a small share of clonotypes in common. Contamination of FACS-sorted repertoires by abundant clonotypes from the bulk population could occur.

With regard to this clonotype: Its antigen is undetermined.

Via MiXCR, TCRdb re-called the 5' RACE reads, giving one row per CDR3 protein. Of a few hundred thousand distinct CDR3 sequences in the sample, under 15% are singletons; the top ten hold 2.5% to 4%. Germline CDR1 SQVTM, CDR2 ANQGSEA. With 6 bases removed from V and 2 bases from J, the gap between germline ends came to 8 bases. This CDR3 spans 11 amino acids. Here the sequenced sample was CD4+ T cells sorted from PBMCs, taken 15 days after the yellow fever booster vaccination. This receptor was identified in a man aged 18 to 29 who received the YFV17D yellow fever vaccine. V and J are TRBV29-1 and TRBJ2-7, with D unresolved. This chain's CDR3 is CSVSDAYEQYF. Here the CDR3 DNA reads TGCAGCGTGAGCGACGCCTACGAGCAGTACTTC.